These 24 T cell receptor beta chains originate from one sample sequenced in a study of cytomegalovirus exposure and HLA in healthy donors. Vbeta (60) and Jbeta (13) primers were used in the PCR. TCRdb keeps only in-frame clones here, not all; method: immunoSEQ multiplex PCR. Of about 130,000 clones listed, 75% to 85% are singletons. The sample was PBMCs. These receptors were collected from a man aged 35 to 55 in good health and CMV-seronegative.

The chain is built from TRBV7-6 and TRBJ2-2; tentatively, D is TRBD1 (6 bases). V shed 4 bases and J shed 4 bases, with 13 bases lying between them. Germline-derived CDR1 and CDR2 are SGHVS and FNYEAQ. The CDR3 length is 15 residues. Here the CDR3 DNA reads TGTGCCAGCAGCTCACAGGGTAGTGGCACCGGGGAGCTGTTTTTT. It translates to CASSSQGSGTGELFF.

The gene calls are TRBV19 and TRBJ2-7; 11 bases agree with TRBD2. Germline values: CDR1 LNHDA, CDR2 SQIVND (reference sequence). V gave up 4 bases and J gave up 4 bases; unmatched junction bases: 12. The CDR3 runs to 17 residues. CDR3 residues: CASSSASGGPIGYEQYF. As DNA, the CDR3 is TGTGCCAGTAGTAGTGCTAGCGGGGGGCCGATCGGGTACGAGCAGTACTTC.

The chain is built from TRBV5-1 and TRBJ1-5, with a possible D match to TRBD1 (6 bases). The CDR3 contains 13 residues. V shed 2 bases and J shed 7 bases, with 10 bases lying between them. Germline V CDR1 and CDR2: SGHRS, YFSETQ. CDR3 in DNA: TGCGCCAGCAGCTTAGCAGGGGAACAGCCCCAGCATTTT. Protein sequence: CASSLAGEQPQHF. The full variable domain, rest sourced from reference TRBV5-1 and TRBJ1-5, is KAGVTQTPRYLIKTRGQQVTLSCSPISGHRSVSWYQQTPGQGLQFLFEYFSETQRNKGNFPGRFSGRQFSNSRSEMNVSTLELGDSALYLCASSLAGEQPQHFGDGTRLSIL.

The chain recombines TRBV4-2 with TRBJ2-3; TRBD2 matches at 11 bases. Germline CDR1 reads LGHNA; CDR2 reads YNFKEQ. The CDR3 is 17 amino acids. The junction had 6 bases not matched to a gene; V was cut back by 3 bases and J by 1 base. CDR3 bases: TGTGCCAGCAGCCACCCGGGACTAGCGGACCGCACAGATACGCAGTATTTT. Amino acids: CASSHPGLADRTDTQYF.

The V call is TRBV7-8, the J call TRBJ2-5, with D possibly being TRBD2 (6 bases). The CDR3 contains 14 residues. The V end was cut by 5 bases, the J end by 2 bases, with 12 bases between. Germline lookup yields CDR1 SGHVS and CDR2 FQNEAQ. The CDR3 here is CASSPGSRQETQYF. As DNA, the CDR3 is TGTGCCAGCAGCCCCGGGAGCAGGCAAGAGACCCAGTACTTC.

V is TRBV7-2 and J is TRBJ2-4; 7 bases map to TRBD2. The CDR3 runs to 17 residues. Germline values: CDR1 SGHTA, CDR2 FQGNSA. With 5 bases clipped from V and 0 bases from J, the junction kept 10 bases outside the gene matches. The CDR3 region is CASSPAGGTLAKNIQYF. The CDR3 DNA reads as TGTGCCAGCAGCCCCGCCGGGGGGACGTTAGCCAAAAACATTCAGTACTTC.

This sequence joins TRBV7-9 and TRBJ1-1, with TRBD1 as a possible D gene (5 bases). This CDR3 is built from 13 residues. Trimming stripped 2 bases from V and 7 bases from J, with 11 bases between. Germline V gives CDR1 SEHNR, CDR2 FQNEAQ (reference sequence). The chain's CDR3 is CASSLSGSLEAFF. CDR3 in DNA: TGTGCCAGCAGCTTATCAGGGTCCCTTGAAGCTTTCTTT.

V gene TRBV13 combines with J gene TRBJ2-2, with D hard to call. The V gene's germline CDR1 is PRHDT and CDR2 FYEKMQ (reference sequence). The CDR3 consists of 14 residues. Trimming stripped 2 bases from V and 1 base from J, with 5 bases between. Written as DNA, the CDR3 is TGTGCCAGCAGCTTATCCAGGAACACCGGGGAGCTGTTTTTT. It specifies CASSLSRNTGELFF.

This chain uses TRBV6-1 with TRBJ1-1; tentative D call: TRBD1 (5 bases). The ends were cut back, 5 bases at V and 4 bases at J, with 11 bases in the middle. The CDR3 covers 13 residues. The germline gives CDR1 MNHNS, CDR2 SASEGT. The chain's CDR3 is CASSRGLITEAFF. The CDR3 DNA follows: TGTGCCAGCAGTAGGGGTTTGATCACTGAAGCTTTCTTT.

This clone was picked up a small number of times. The J gene is TRBJ2-5, the V gene TRBV2; 7 bases line up with TRBD1. The DNA end is a closer match to TRBJ2-7, so the J assignment may be wrong. This CDR3 has 15 residues. CDR1 SNHLY and CDR2 FYNNEI come from the germline V gene. CDR3 DNA sequence: TGTGCCAGCAGAGTCCCCGGGACAGTCTCCTACGAGCAGTACTTC. Protein: CASRVPGTVSYEQYF.

The chain recombines TRBV11-2 with TRBJ2-5, with D possibly being TRBD1 (7 bases). V was trimmed by 6 bases and J by 5 bases, leaving 10 bases between them. CDR3 size: 12 residues. From germline, CDR1 is SGHAT and CDR2 FQNNGV. The CDR3: CASRTGRETQYF. CDR3 DNA sequence: TGTGCCAGCAGGACAGGGAGGGAGACCCAGTACTTC.

The chain is built from TRBV6-5 and TRBJ1-1; D call uncertain. This CDR3 region has 13 residues. The germline gives CDR1 MNHEY, CDR2 SVGAGI. V lost 2 bases, J lost 3 bases, and 7 bases lay in between. The DNA of the CDR3 is TGTGCCAGCAGTTACGGCCAGTACACTGAAGCTTTCTTT. This codes for CASSYGQYTEAFF.

The chain is built from TRBV29-1 and TRBJ1-4, with D perhaps TRBD1 (5 bases). Germline V gives CDR1 SQVTM, CDR2 ANQGSEA. This CDR3 has 15 residues. V was pared by 0 bases and J by 5 bases, with 13 bases between. For the CDR3, the DNA is TGCAGCGTTGAAGATCCTGACAGCCTAAATGAAAAACTGTTTTTT. Translation gives CSVEDPDSLNEKLFF.

The sample holds a few counts of this clone. The chain couples TRBV5-6 to TRBJ1-1; 7 bases are shared with TRBD1. Germline V gene data show CDR1 as SGHDT and CDR2 as YYEEEE. V lost 3 bases and J lost 10; bases outside the gene matches: 6. This CDR3 is 12 amino acids long. The CDR3 spells CASSWGDSPAFF. CDR3 in DNA: TGTGCCAGCAGCTGGGGGGACAGCCCAGCTTTCTTT.

V and J are TRBV6-4 and TRBJ2-1; 10 nucleotides align to TRBD2. This CDR3 region has 15 residues. Germline CDR1 is MRHNA and CDR2 is SNTAGT. Losses at the gene ends were 3 bases for V and 5 bases for J; bases not matched to a gene: 4. CDR3 loop: CASSDLAGGNNEQFF. Here the CDR3 DNA reads TGTGCCAGCAGTGATTTAGCGGGGGGCAACAATGAGCAGTTCTTC.

The rearrangement joins TRBV2 to TRBJ2-1, with D unresolved. Germline CDR1 SNHLY, CDR2 FYNNEI. This CDR3 spans 14 amino acids. The V end lost 2 bases, the J end lost 7 bases, and 12 bases lay between the germline ends. As DNA, the CDR3 is TGTGCCAGCAGTGAAACACGGGTTCAGAATGAGCAGTTCTTC. As protein: CASSETRVQNEQFF.

This clone came up a few times. The V gene is TRBV4-3, the J gene TRBJ2-4; D possibly corresponds to TRBD2 (5 bases). V was cut by 0 bases and J by 0 bases, with 12 bases left in between. CDR3 length: 17 amino acids. Germline-derived CDR1 and CDR2 are LGHNA and YSLEER. The CDR3 bases are TGCGCCAGCAGCCAAGATCTTACTGGGAGAGCCAAAAACATTCAGTACTTC. It translates to CASSQDLTGRAKNIQYF.

The chain is built from TRBV7-2 and TRBJ2-1, with TRBD1 identical over 9 bases. The CDR3 length is 15 residues. Germline V gene lookup returns CDR1 SGHTA and CDR2 FQGNSA. V shed 1 base and J 7 bases; nucleotides not matched to a gene: 5. CDR3 DNA sequence: TGTGCCAGCAGCTTAGTGACAGGGGGGGCAAATGAGCAGTTCTTC. Encoded protein: CASSLVTGGANEQFF. The full variable domain, rest sourced from reference TRBV7-2 and TRBJ2-1, is GAGVSQSPSNKVTEKGKDVELRCDPISGHTALYWYRQSLGQGLEFLIYFQGNSAPDKSGLPSDRFSAERTGGSVSTLTIQRTQQEDSAVYLCASSLVTGGANEQFFGPGTRLTVL.

The rearrangement links TRBV7-6 to TRBJ2-2, with a possible D match to TRBD1 (6 bases). The germline gives CDR1 SGHVS, CDR2 FNYEAQ. V shed 3 bases and J shed 5 bases, with 22 bases lying between them. This CDR3 has 18 amino acids. CDR3 region: CASSLNNNWGTQTGELFF. The CDR3 DNA reads as TGTGCCAGCAGCTTGAATAACAATTGGGGGACACAAACCGGGGAGCTGTTTTTT.

V is TRBV2 and J is TRBJ2-1, with 8 nucleotides matching TRBD1. This CDR3 contains 16 residues. Losses at the gene ends were 4 bases for V and 0 bases for J; bases not matched to a gene: 5. CDR1 and CDR2 (germline): SNHLY, FYNNEI. CDR3 bases: TGTGCCAGCAGTGGCGAGACAGGGGTCTCCTACAATGAGCAGTTCTTC. It translates to CASSGETGVSYNEQFF.

In this sample, this clone turned up a few times. This chain uses TRBV4-1 with TRBJ1-5; D unclear. This CDR3 region has 14 residues. CDR1 MGHRA and CDR2 YSYEKL come from the germline V gene. V lost 0 bases and J 5 bases, leaving 8 bases between the germline ends. The CDR3 DNA follows: TGCGCCAGCAGCCAAGATGTCAGGTATCAGCCCCAGCATTTT. It specifies CASSQDVRYQPQHF.

This chain links TRBV6-5 with TRBJ2-7; 8 nucleotides agree with TRBD1. The ends lost 6 bases at V and 6 bases at J; junction bases unmatched: 7. The CDR3 contains 13 residues. Per germline, CDR1 MNHEY and CDR2 SVGAGI. The CDR3 bases are TGTGCCAGCAGCAGCGAGACAGGGGTCGAGCAGTACTTC. Encoded protein: CASSSETGVEQYF.

The chain recombines TRBV5-1 with TRBJ2-5; possible D gene TRBD2, 6 bases. The CDR3 has 15 residues. Germline V CDR1 and CDR2: SGHRS, YFSETQ. The V end was cut by 7 bases, the J end by 2 bases, with 18 bases between. The CDR3 reads CASRSLGTPQETQYF. In nucleotides, the CDR3 is TGCGCCAGCCGCTCTTTAGGGACTCCTCAAGAGACCCAGTACTTC.

The chain links TRBV6-6 to TRBJ2-7; TRBD1 matches at 11 bases. CDR1 and CDR2 from the germline V gene are MNHNY and SVGAGI (reference sequence). The CDR3 is 14 amino acids. V was pared by 8 bases and J by 2 bases, with 5 bases of the junction left unmatched. The CDR3 protein is CASLRGQGAYEQYF. The DNA for the CDR3 is TGTGCCAGCCTAAGGGGACAGGGGGCCTACGAGCAGTACTTC.